The 19 T cell receptor beta chains below all came from one sample that was sequenced in a study of pediatric ulcerative colitis. Assay used: immunoSEQ multiplex PCR; TCRdb lists only in-frame clones, some missing. Of 30,000 to 35,000 clones in the sample, about three quarters are singletons; the top ten hold approximately 1%. The rectum was sampled with one to two pinch biopsies at colonoscopy. The specimen sequenced was gut tissue. The receptor source for this set is a boy between 10 and 17 years old with mild ulcerative colitis.

The chain carries TRBV11-2 and TRBJ1-6; 9 bases fit TRBD1. Germline loops: CDR1 SGHAT, CDR2 FQNNGV. Trimming at V came to 4 bases and at J to 8 bases, leaving 9 bases not matched to a gene. The CDR3 length is 16 residues. The CDR3 is CASSSGTGTRDSPLHF. The CDR3 bases are TGTGCCAGCAGCTCGGGGACAGGGACTCGAGATTCACCCCTCCACTTT.

The V and J genes are TRBV5-1 and TRBJ2-5; 10 positions match TRBD2. There are 15 residues in the CDR3. Germline values: CDR1 SGHRS, CDR2 YFSETQ. Germline trimming cut 3 bases from V and 3 bases from J; bases unmatched to any gene: 5. The CDR3 loop reads CASSSFLAGEETQYF. The CDR3 DNA sequence: TGCGCCAGCAGCTCCTTCCTAGCGGGGGAAGAGACCCAGTACTTC. The complete variable domain, with remaining parts taken from reference TRBV5-1 and TRBJ2-5, reads KAGVTQTPRYLIKTRGQQVTLSCSPISGHRSVSWYQQTPGQGLQFLFEYFSETQRNKGNFPGRFSGRQFSNSRSEMNVSTLELGDSALYLCASSSFLAGEETQYFGPGTRLLVL.

Remarks on this clone: At the DNA level, this CDR3 is encoded by other sequences in the same sample as well. The J gene is TRBJ1-3, the V gene TRBV5-1; 8 positions match TRBD1. This CDR3 is 13 amino acids long. Unmatched junction bases numbered 0, after V lost 0 bases and J lost 7 bases. Germline CDR1 and CDR2: SGHRS and YFSETQ. The CDR3 nucleotides read TGCGCCAGCAGCTTGGGACAGGGGAACACCATATATTTT. It translates to CASSLGQGNTIYF.

The chain carries TRBV28 and TRBJ2-2; D not resolved. This CDR3 region has 13 residues. Germline loops: CDR1 MDHEN, CDR2 SYDVKM. Deletions cut 7 bases from V and 4 bases from J, with 10 bases between. CDR3 DNA: TGTGCCAGCATTCAATCGGTCACCGGGGAGCTGTTTTTT. Its translation is CASIQSVTGELFF.

The chain joins TRBV19 to TRBJ1-2; 10 bases are shared with TRBD1. The V gene end was trimmed by 8 bases and the J gene end by 6 bases; junction bases not matched to a gene: 15. Germline V gene sequence: CDR1 LNHDA, CDR2 SQIVND (reference sequence). The CDR3 contains 16 residues. In DNA form, the CDR3 reads TGTGCCAGTTTGGCGGACAGGGGGAGAAGTTGGGATGGCTACACCTTC. Protein: CASLADRGRSWDGYTF.

The V and J genes are TRBV29-1 and TRBJ2-4, with a tentative D call TRBD1 (5 bases). There are 15 residues in the CDR3. The germline V and J ends were trimmed by 4 bases and 2 bases, with 15 bases remaining between them. Germline V CDR1 and CDR2: SQVTM, ANQGSEA. For the CDR3, the DNA is TGCAGCGTTGCCAGGGAATTCACCCCCAAAAACATTCAGTACTTC. As protein: CSVAREFTPKNIQYF.

The genes are TRBV11-3 and TRBJ1-3; TRBD1 is a possible D gene (6 bases). CDR3 length: 13 amino acids. Per the germline V gene, CDR1 is SGHNT and CDR2 is YENEEA. V lost 6 bases, J lost 1 base, and 7 bases lay in between. This CDR3 reads CASSTGSGNTIYF. CDR3 nucleotide sequence: TGTGCCAGCAGTACAGGGTCTGGAAACACCATATATTTT.

V and J are TRBV6-6 and TRBJ1-2; no clear D gene. Deletions cut 2 bases from V and 3 bases from J, with 7 bases between. The CDR3 has 13 residues. CDR1 and CDR2 from the germline V gene are MNHNY and SVGAGI (reference sequence). CDR3 DNA sequence: TGTGCCAGCAGTTACGGCAGTCACTATGGCTACACCTTC. This gives the protein CASSYGSHYGYTF.

The CDR3 sequence: CASSESPGQVGGYTF. CDR3 DNA sequence: TGTGCCAGCAGTGAATCACCGGGACAAGTGGGGGGCTACACCTTC. The chain employs TRBV2 and TRBJ1-2; D perhaps matches TRBD1 (6 bases). Trimming cost V 2 bases and J 8 bases, with 18 bases left between them. CDR3 length: 15 amino acids. Germline CDR1 reads SNHLY; CDR2 reads FYNNEI.

The chain carries TRBV29-1 and TRBJ2-7; TRBD2 is a possible D gene (6 bases). This CDR3 contains 15 residues. Trimming removed 5 bases at V and 2 bases at J, with 19 bases between. Per germline, CDR1 SQVTM and CDR2 ANQGSEA. As DNA, the CDR3 is TGCAGCGTTCTCAAGCGGGCGGGCAGGCCCTACGAGCAGTACTTC. Protein product: CSVLKRAGRPYEQYF.

The chain is built from TRBV2 and TRBJ2-3; 14 bases fit TRBD2. CDR3 length equals 16 residues. CDR1 SNHLY and CDR2 FYNNEI come from the germline V gene. The V and J ends lost 5 bases and 1 base, in that order; junction bases with no gene match: 2. CDR3 nucleotide sequence: TGTGCCAGCAGTCTGGGACTAGCGGGGGGCACAGATACGCAGTATTTT. It encodes CASSLGLAGGTDTQYF.

The rearrangement uses TRBV4-1 and TRBJ1-3; D remains unclear. The CDR3 is 16 residues long. The germline V and J ends were trimmed by 1 base and 0 bases, with 10 bases remaining between them. CDR1 and CDR2 (germline): MGHRA, YSYEKL. The CDR3 DNA sequence: TGCGCCAGCAGCCAAGGAAGCGGAGCCTCTGGAAACACCATATATTTT. It yields the protein CASSQGSGASGNTIYF.

This clone was detected a few times. The V and J genes are TRBV7-9 and TRBJ1-2, with TRBD1 identical over 10 bases. This CDR3 is built from 14 residues. Germline-derived CDR1 and CDR2 are SEHNR and FQNEAQ (reference sequence). The V segment lost 5 bases and the J segment 0 bases; nucleotides outside the gene matches: 0. DNA of the CDR3: TGTGCCAGCAGCGGACAGGGGGCTAACTATGGCTACACCTTC. This encodes CASSGQGANYGYTF. The entire variable domain, with the rest obtained from reference TRBV7-9 and TRBJ1-2, is as follows: DTGVSQNPRHKITKRGQNVTFRCDPISEHNRLYWYRQTLGQGPEFLTYFQNEAQLEKSRLLSDRFSAERPKGSFSTLEIQRTEQGDSAMYLCASSGQGANYGYTFGSGTRLTVV.

This chain links TRBV2 with TRBJ1-1; D may be TRBD1 (6 bases). CDR1 and CDR2 (germline): SNHLY, FYNNEI. The CDR3 length is 13 residues. Trimming cost V 8 bases and J 1 base, with 11 bases left between them. The chain's CDR3 is CASSGTRNTEAFF. CDR3 bases: TGTGCCAGCTCCGGGACAAGGAACACTGAAGCTTTCTTT.

CDR3 bases: TGTGCCAGCAGCAAGACAGGGTTCTACGAGCAGTACTTC. Encoded protein: CASSKTGFYEQYF. The rearrangement uses TRBV6-6 and TRBJ2-7, with 7 bases matching TRBD1. This CDR3 spans 13 amino acids. The germline V gene has CDR1 MNHNY and CDR2 SVGAGI (reference sequence). J gave up 3 bases and V 6 bases, and 5 bases lay outside the gene matches.

This clone was counted a single time. V and J are TRBV15 and TRBJ1-1, with D unclear. The V gene lost 0 bases and the J gene lost 10 bases, with 12 bases spanning the gap. This CDR3 comprises 13 residues. Germline V gene data show CDR1 as LNHNV and CDR2 as YYDKDF (reference sequence). CDR3 DNA: TGTGCCACCAGCAGAGATCTTTTAGCTGGAGCTTTCTTT. Residues: CATSRDLLAGAFF.

The V gene is TRBV19, the J gene TRBJ1-1, with 7 bases aligning to TRBD1. The CDR3 length is 14 residues. Looked up from germline, CDR1 is LNHDA and CDR2 is SQIVND (reference sequence). V gave up 3 bases and J gave up 2 bases; unmatched junction bases: 3. CDR3 sequence: CASSIGTVNTEAFF. CDR3 DNA sequence: TGTGCCAGTAGTATCGGGACAGTAAACACTGAAGCTTTCTTT.

This chain uses TRBV11-3 with TRBJ2-2; D not certain. The CDR3 is made up of 17 amino acids. Trimming left V 6 bases short and J 4 bases short, with 21 bases between. Germline CDR1 reads SGHNT; CDR2 reads YENEEA. CDR3 in DNA: TGTGCCAGCAGTATACAAATGATGGCGGCGAGCACCGGGGAGCTGTTTTTT. It encodes CASSIQMMAASTGELFF. Filled out from reference TRBV11-3 and TRBJ2-2, the complete variable domain reads EAGVVQSPRYKIIEKKQPVAFWCNPISGHNTLYWYLQNLGQGPELLIRYENEEAVDDSQLPKDRFSAERLKGVDSTLKIQPAELGDSAVYLCASSIQMMAASTGELFFGEGSRLTVL.

The chain joins TRBV2 to TRBJ1-2; unclear D gene. V was pared by 3 bases and J by 0 bases, with 11 bases between. CDR1 and CDR2 (germline): SNHLY, FYNNEI. This CDR3 has 15 amino acids. DNA for the CDR3: TGTGCCAGCAGTGACCCGGCGAGAGCTAACTATGGCTACACCTTC. Amino acid sequence: CASSDPARANYGYTF.